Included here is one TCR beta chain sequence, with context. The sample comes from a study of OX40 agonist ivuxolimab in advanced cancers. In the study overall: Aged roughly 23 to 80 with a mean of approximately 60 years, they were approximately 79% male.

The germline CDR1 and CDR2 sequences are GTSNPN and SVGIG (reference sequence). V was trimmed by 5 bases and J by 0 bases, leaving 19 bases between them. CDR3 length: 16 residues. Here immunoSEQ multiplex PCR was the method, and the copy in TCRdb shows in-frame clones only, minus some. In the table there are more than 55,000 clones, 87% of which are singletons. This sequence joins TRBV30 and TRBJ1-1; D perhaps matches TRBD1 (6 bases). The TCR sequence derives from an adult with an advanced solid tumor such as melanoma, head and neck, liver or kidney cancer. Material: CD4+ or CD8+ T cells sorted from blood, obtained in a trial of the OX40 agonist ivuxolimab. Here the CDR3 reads CAWGRQASLMNTEAFF. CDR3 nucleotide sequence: TGTGCCTGGGGCCGACAGGCGTCCCTTATGAACACTGAAGCTTTCTTT.